Below are 4 T cell receptor beta chains sequenced from a single sample in a study of OX40 agonist ivuxolimab in advanced cancers. Sequencing used immunoSEQ multiplex PCR; TCRdb keeps in-frame clones, though not all of them. This sample has 65,000 to 95,000 clones, with roughly 90% found just once. The sample in question was CD4+ or CD8+ T cells sorted from blood, obtained in a trial of the OX40 agonist ivuxolimab. The source of these receptors is an adult with an advanced solid tumor such as melanoma, head and neck, liver or kidney cancer.

The CDR3 spells CASSSRQSGFSYEQYF. The CDR3 DNA reads TGCGCCAGCAGCTCCAGACAAAGCGGGTTCTCCTACGAGCAGTACTTC. The J gene is TRBJ2-7, the V gene TRBV5-1; a possible D gene is TRBD2 (6 bases). CDR3 length: 16 residues. The germline CDR1 and CDR2 sequences are SGHRS and YFSETQ. V gave up 3 bases and J gave up 0 bases, with 16 bases separating them. The full variable domain, in which reference TRBV5-1 and TRBJ2-7 provide the parts outside the CDR3, is KAGVTQTPRYLIKTRGQQVTLSCSPISGHRSVSWYQQTPGQGLQFLFEYFSETQRNKGNFPGRFSGRQFSNSRSEMNVSTLELGDSALYLCASSSRQSGFSYEQYFGPGTRLTVT.

The chain links TRBV19 to TRBJ1-2; no firm D call. Germline CDR1 and CDR2: LNHDA and SQIVND (reference sequence). The CDR3 sequence is 16 residues long. Trimming stripped 4 bases from V and 0 bases from J, with 15 bases between. The CDR3 DNA reads as TGTGCCAGTAGTACCTCCCCCGAGGGAACTAACTATGGCTACACCTTC. Translation: CASSTSPEGTNYGYTF.

Only one count was recorded for this clone. The genes are TRBV19 and TRBJ1-2; a possible D gene is TRBD1 (6 bases). The length of the CDR3 is 16 residues. Germline V gene sequence: CDR1 LNHDA, CDR2 SQIVND (reference sequence). V lost 9 bases and J lost 2, with 22 bases in between. The CDR3 DNA reads as TGTGCCAGCCGGCGGATGGAGGGCAGGGGCAACTATGGCTACACCTTC. Protein: CASRRMEGRGNYGYTF.

V and J are TRBV5-1 and TRBJ2-7; no clear D gene. V was shortened by 4 bases and J by 5 bases, with 16 bases between the two germline ends. There are 14 residues in the CDR3. Germline lookup yields CDR1 SGHRS and CDR2 YFSETQ. CDR3 sequence: CASSQTVSLNEQYF. The CDR3 coding sequence is TGCGCCAGCAGCCAGACGGTCTCTTTGAACGAGCAGTACTTC.